A single sample gave rise to the 32 T cell receptor beta chains below, sequenced in a study of T cells after yellow fever vaccination. TCRdb re-derived calls from the 5' RACE reads in MiXCR, one entry per CDR3 protein. This repertoire shows roughly 500,000 distinct CDR3 sequences, 15% to 20% found once; its top ten account for roughly an eighth. This specimen was PBMCs, taken 15 days after the yellow fever booster vaccination. The receptor source for this set is a man in his thirties or forties who received the YFV17D yellow fever vaccine.

This clonotype showed up just a few times. V is TRBV7-2 and J is TRBJ2-7; D possibly corresponds to TRBD2 (5 bases). Looked up from germline, CDR1 is SGHTA and CDR2 is FQGNSA. The CDR3 totals 16 residues. The ends were cut back, 5 bases at V and 1 base at J, with 18 bases in the middle. The DNA for the CDR3 is TGTGCCAGCAGCGCGCGGACGGCGGGTGCTTCCTACGAGCAGTACTTC. The encoded protein is CASSARTAGASYEQYF.

This clonotype has a handful of counts. The CDR3 loop is CSAWTGTYNEQFF. Written as DNA, the CDR3 is TGCAGTGCCTGGACAGGGACCTACAATGAGCAGTTCTTC. This chain connects TRBV20-1 to TRBJ2-1; the match to TRBD1 covers 8 bases. With 6 bases clipped from V and 2 bases from J, the junction kept 3 bases outside the gene matches. This CDR3 region has 13 residues. Germline-derived CDR1 and CDR2 are DFQATT and SNEGSKA (reference sequence).

This clonotype showed up just a few times. The chain recombines TRBV20-1 with TRBJ2-2; 11 positions agree with TRBD2. The CDR3 is made up of 16 amino acids. CDR1 is DFQATT, CDR2 SNEGSKA, per germline (reference sequence). Losses at the gene ends were 1 base for V and 6 bases for J; bases not matched to a gene: 7. The CDR3 nucleotides are TGCAGTGCTAGAGCGGCTAGCGGGAGGATCTCCGGGGAGCTGTTTTTT. Its translation is CSARAASGRISGELFF.

Only a few counts were recorded for this clonotype. V usage is TRBV3-1 and J usage is TRBJ2-1; no clear D gene. In germline, CDR1 is LGHDT, CDR2 YNNKEL (reference sequence). Trimming cost V 0 bases and J 9 bases, with 6 bases left between them. CDR3 length equals 12 residues. CDR3 sequence reads: CASSQDGVEQFF. CDR3 DNA sequence: TGTGCCAGCAGCCAAGATGGGGTTGAGCAGTTCTTC.

The chain joins TRBV5-5 to TRBJ2-2, with D perhaps being TRBD1 or TRBD2 (6 bases each). Trimming pared 4 bases from V and 5 bases from J, leaving 15 bases between. The CDR3 is 15 residues long. The germline V gene encodes CDR1 SGHKS and CDR2 YYEKEE (reference sequence). The CDR3 loop is CASSLEGGGTGELFF. The CDR3 DNA reads TGTGCCAGCAGCCTCGAGGGGGGCGGAACCGGGGAGCTGTTTTTT.

V is TRBV7-2 and J is TRBJ2-4, with TRBD1 matching over 9 bases. The CDR3 consists of 16 residues. Per the germline V gene, CDR1 is SGHTA and CDR2 is FQGNSA. The V segment lost 1 base and the J segment 7 bases; nucleotides outside the gene matches: 8. The CDR3 DNA sequence: TGTGCCAGCAGCTTAGTAGTGGGACAGGGTATGAACATTCAGTACTTC. This sequence encodes CASSLVVGQGMNIQYF.

This clonotype appeared a few times. The gene calls are TRBV2 and TRBJ2-7; D may be TRBD1 (6 bases). This CDR3 region has 15 residues. Germline V gene data show CDR1 as SNHLY and CDR2 as FYNNEI. V lost 3 bases and J 3 bases, leaving 15 bases between the germline ends. DNA for the CDR3: TGTGCCAGCAGTGAGATACGGACAGCTTTCTACGAGCAGTACTTC. This gives the protein CASSEIRTAFYEQYF.

In this sample, this clonotype turned up a few times. This chain links TRBV5-1 with TRBJ2-1; D possibly corresponds to TRBD1 (6 bases). This CDR3 comprises 15 residues. V lost 3 bases and J lost 9, with 19 bases in between. Per germline, CDR1 SGHRS and CDR2 YFSETQ. CDR3 region: CASSSTGFGVSEQFF. DNA of the CDR3: TGCGCCAGCAGCTCTACAGGGTTTGGTGTCAGTGAGCAGTTCTTC.

The chain links TRBV12-3 or TRBV12-4 to TRBJ2-1; the D gene is possibly TRBD1 (5 bases). V lost 5 bases and J 2 bases, leaving 13 bases between the germline ends. CDR3 length: 15 amino acids. The CDR3 DNA reads as TGTGCCAGCAGTAAGGGGTGGATCGCCTACAATGAGCAGTTCTTC. Its translation: CASSKGWIAYNEQFF.

This clonotype was observed a few times. The rearrangement links TRBV5-1 to TRBJ2-7; 10 positions match TRBD1. CDR1 and CDR2 (germline): SGHRS, YFSETQ. The V segment lost 7 bases and the J segment 6 bases; nucleotides outside the gene matches: 16. The CDR3 is made up of 16 amino acids. CDR3 amino acids: CASQGTGVGRPGEQYF. The DNA for the CDR3 is TGCGCCAGCCAGGGGACAGGGGTTGGACGGCCTGGCGAGCAGTACTTC.

This clonotype was counted between two and nine times. The CDR3 nucleotides are TGTGCCAGCAGCCAAGAGGGGTCAACTAGTGAGGATGAGCAGTTCTTC. This encodes CASSQEGSTSEDEQFF. V is TRBV3-1 and J is TRBJ2-1; D may be TRBD2 (5 bases). The length of the CDR3 is 16 residues. The V end was cut by 0 bases, the J end by 8 bases, with 17 bases between. CDR1 is LGHDT and CDR2 is YNNKEL in the germline V gene (reference sequence).

The sample holds a few counts of this clonotype. The rearrangement uses TRBV30 and TRBJ1-5, with a possible D match to TRBD1 (5 bases). The germline CDR1 and CDR2 sequences are GTSNPN and SVGIG (reference sequence). Trimming stripped 1 base from V and 4 bases from J, with 8 bases between. This CDR3 is 13 amino acids long. The CDR3 sequence: CAWSGGPNQPQHF. The DNA for the CDR3 is TGTGCCTGGAGTGGGGGCCCAAATCAGCCCCAGCATTTT.

In this sample, this clonotype turned up a few times. The V call is TRBV23-1, the J call TRBJ1-4; no clear D gene. TRBV23-1 is noted as an ORF with a role that remains uncertain. This CDR3 comprises 15 residues. The ends were cut back, 8 bases at V and 5 bases at J, with 18 bases in the middle. The CDR3 loop reads CASLVVDGPNEKLFF. The CDR3 DNA is TGCGCCAGCTTGGTAGTGGACGGACCGAATGAAAAACTGTTTTTT.

The chain employs TRBV7-2 and TRBJ2-5; 7 bases are shared with TRBD1. CDR1 SGHTA and CDR2 FQGNSA come from the germline V gene. Trimming cost V 5 bases and J 4 bases; bases outside gene matches: 10. CDR3 size: 15 residues. DNA for the CDR3: TGTGCCAGCAGCCCGGGACAGTTAATGAGAGAGACCCAGTACTTC. Its translation: CASSPGQLMRETQYF.

This clonotype appeared once. CDR3: CASSREGLNTQYF. The CDR3 coding sequence is TGTGCCAGTAGTAGGGAGGGCCTGAATACGCAGTATTTT. This chain joins TRBV19 and TRBJ2-3; 7 bases are shared with TRBD2. Looked up from germline, CDR1 is LNHDA and CDR2 is SQIVND (reference sequence). This CDR3 comprises 13 residues. J lost 7 bases, V lost 4 bases, and 5 bases had no gene match.

This clonotype has a handful of counts. V is TRBV12-3 or TRBV12-4 and J is TRBJ2-7; the match to TRBD1 covers 10 bases. The CDR3 contains 13 residues. The V gene end was trimmed by 6 bases and the J gene end by 6 bases; junction bases not matched to a gene: 5. CDR3 loop: CASRTGGSGEQYF. The CDR3 nucleotides read TGTGCCAGCAGGACAGGGGGCTCGGGCGAGCAGTACTTC.

This clonotype has a handful of counts. V and J are TRBV29-1 and TRBJ2-1, with TRBD1 matching over 7 bases. Germline loops: CDR1 SQVTM, CDR2 ANQGSEA. With 3 bases clipped from V and 9 bases from J, the junction kept 5 bases outside the gene matches. The CDR3 contains 12 residues. CDR3 coding DNA: TGCAGCGTTGAGGGACAGCGTGGTGAGCAGTTCTTC. This sequence encodes CSVEGQRGEQFF.

The rearrangement links TRBV9 to TRBJ1-6, with TRBD1 identical over 10 bases. Trimming took 3 bases from V and 10 from J; bases not matched to a gene: 4. Per the germline V gene, CDR1 is SGDLS and CDR2 is YYNGEE. The CDR3 loop spans 14 amino acids. Here the CDR3 reads CASSADRGGSPLHF. The DNA of the CDR3 is TGTGCCAGCAGCGCGGACAGGGGGGGGTCACCCCTCCACTTT.

This chain joins TRBV10-2 and TRBJ2-7, with TRBD1 matching over 7 bases. Germline-derived CDR1 and CDR2 are WSHSY and SAAADI. This CDR3 region has 14 residues. V dropped 2 bases and J dropped 2; count of bases not matched to a gene: 3. The CDR3 coding sequence is TGCGCCAGCAGTGAGGGGACAGATACCTACGAGCAGTACTTC. This codes for CASSEGTDTYEQYF.

The chain links TRBV27 to TRBJ1-1, with 11 bases that match TRBD1. The CDR3 is made up of 11 amino acids. Germline V gene sequence: CDR1 MNHEY, CDR2 SMNVEV (reference sequence). J was trimmed by 10 bases and V by 8 bases; bases with no gene match: 3. The CDR3: CASGQGAGAFF. As DNA, the CDR3 is TGTGCCAGCGGACAGGGGGCGGGAGCTTTCTTT.

V is TRBV28 and J is TRBJ2-7, with 8 bases fitting TRBD1. CDR1 MDHEN and CDR2 SYDVKM come from the germline V gene. The CDR3 has 15 amino acids. The trim removed 8 bases at V and 4 bases at J, leaving 13 bases unmatched. The CDR3, as DNA: TGTGCCAGCGCTGACCCCGGGACAGGAGGTTACGAGCAGTACTTC. It yields the protein CASADPGTGGYEQYF. Drawing the rest from reference TRBV28 and TRBJ2-7, the complete variable domain is DVKVTQSSRYLVKRTGEKVFLECVQDMDHENMFWYRQDPGLGLRLIYFSYDVKMKEKGDIPEGYSVSREKKERFSLILESASTNQTSMYLCASADPGTGGYEQYFGPGTRLTVT.

This clonotype was seen only a few times. CDR3 DNA: TGTGCCAGCACCACCCTCGACAGGGAAGGCGAGACCCAGTACTTC. Residues: CASTTLDREGETQYF. The V and J genes are TRBV28 and TRBJ2-5; 7 bases are shared with TRBD1. The germline V gene encodes CDR1 MDHEN and CDR2 SYDVKM. The ends lost 7 bases at V and 5 bases at J; junction bases unmatched: 13. This CDR3 contains 15 residues.

In its sample, this clonotype was seen many times. The rearrangement uses TRBV9 and TRBJ2-7; no clear D gene. CDR1 is SGDLS and CDR2 is YYNGEE in the germline V gene. The CDR3 loop spans 13 amino acids. The germline V and J ends were trimmed by 0 bases and 2 bases, with 6 bases remaining between them. CDR3 region: CASSVGDTYEQYF. The DNA of the CDR3 is TGTGCCAGCAGCGTAGGAGATACCTACGAGCAGTACTTC.

This chain uses TRBV7-9 with TRBJ2-5; perhaps TRBD1 as D (5 bases). The CDR3 is 12 residues long. V lost 5 bases to trimming and J lost 5 bases, with 9 bases between them. CDR1 and CDR2 from the germline V gene are SEHNR and FQNEAQ (reference sequence). The CDR3 DNA follows: TGTGCCAGCAGCCCAGGGTACGAGACCCAGTACTTC. Residues: CASSPGYETQYF. Filled out from reference TRBV7-9 and TRBJ2-5, the complete variable domain reads DTGVSQNPRHKITKRGQNVTFRCDPISEHNRLYWYRQTLGQGPEFLTYFQNEAQLEKSRLLSDRFSAERPKGSFSTLEIQRTEQGDSAMYLCASSPGYETQYFGPGTRLLVL.

This sequence joins TRBV2 and TRBJ2-2; 7 positions match TRBD2. This CDR3 is built from 15 residues. Germline V gene lookup returns CDR1 SNHLY and CDR2 FYNNEI. V gave up 6 bases and J gave up 7 bases; unmatched junction bases: 11. CDR3 nucleotide sequence: TGTGCCAGCAGGGGGACGGGAGGCCGTAACGGGGAGCTGTTTTTT. It specifies CASRGTGGRNGELFF.

There are a few counts of this clonotype. The chain has TRBV7-2 and TRBJ2-5; tentative D call: TRBD1 (5 bases). V lost 5 bases and J lost 4, with 8 bases in between. CDR1 and CDR2 from the germline V gene are SGHTA and FQGNSA. There are 12 residues in the CDR3. The CDR3 is CASSATGETQYF. The DNA of the CDR3 is TGTGCCAGCAGCGCTACAGGAGAGACCCAGTACTTC.

The chain has TRBV20-1 and TRBJ2-1; TRBD2 agrees at 7 bases. Germline-derived CDR1 and CDR2 are DFQATT and SNEGSKA (reference sequence). J was trimmed by 0 bases and V by 5 bases; bases with no gene match: 4. The CDR3 contains 14 residues. CDR3 residues: CSAREASSYNEQFF. The DNA for the CDR3 is TGCAGTGCTCGGGAGGCCAGCTCCTACAATGAGCAGTTCTTC.

The rearrangement joins TRBV7-6 to TRBJ2-2, with unresolved D. Trimming removed 5 bases at V and 0 bases at J, with 13 bases between. This CDR3 comprises 16 residues. Germline lookup yields CDR1 SGHVS and CDR2 FNYEAQ. The CDR3 bases are TGTGCCAGCAGCCCCCGCCCCGCGGCGAACACCGGGGAGCTGTTTTTT. Its translation is CASSPRPAANTGELFF.

This rearrangement joins TRBV9 to TRBJ2-7; unclear D gene. The CDR3 covers 11 residues. V lost 7 bases, J lost 6 bases, and 11 bases lay in between. CDR1 SGDLS and CDR2 YYNGEE come from the germline V gene. Here the CDR3 reads CASGGRFEQYF. DNA for the CDR3: TGTGCCAGCGGTGGACGTTTCGAGCAGTACTTC.

CDR3 DNA sequence: TGTGCCAGCAACGGCGGGACGGGAGAGACCCAGTACTTC. Translating gives CASNGGTGETQYF. The chain uses TRBV2 and TRBJ2-5; possible D gene TRBD2, 6 bases. V gave up 7 bases and J gave up 4 bases, with 13 bases separating them. Germline lookup yields CDR1 SNHLY and CDR2 FYNNEI. CDR3 length: 13 amino acids.

This clonotype was observed a few times. The chain carries TRBV6-6 and TRBJ1-5; the D gene is possibly TRBD1 (6 bases). The CDR3 consists of 13 residues. The V end was cut by 10 bases, the J end by 7 bases, with 17 bases between. CDR1 MNHNY and CDR2 SVGAGI come from the germline V gene (reference sequence). This CDR3 reads CATAIRGGQPQHF. The CDR3 DNA reads as TGTGCCACAGCAATCAGGGGCGGACAGCCCCAGCATTTT.

CDR3 amino acids: CASSSPPSGSVNEQFF. The CDR3 DNA reads as TGTGCCAGCAGCTCACCTCCTAGCGGGAGCGTCAATGAGCAGTTCTTC. V and J are TRBV5-5 and TRBJ2-1; 10 positions match TRBD2. Trimming took 3 bases from V and 6 from J; bases not matched to a gene: 9. The CDR3 loop spans 16 amino acids. The germline gives CDR1 SGHKS, CDR2 YYEKEE (reference sequence).